This record looks at one TCR beta chain sequence and its context. Assignments of participants to cohorts depended upon their own reported clinical history. It was within 2 weeks before study entry that exposed participants met a COVID-19 case. The sample originates from a study of blood T cell repertoires in COVID-19. Study details: Nucleic acid was either cDNA or gDNA, and it came from T cells, B-cell-depleted T cells, or PBMCs.

Trimming took 3 bases from V and 7 from J, leaving 15 bases between them. Germline loops: CDR1 KGHSH, CDR2 LQKENI. The CDR3 extends over 14 amino acids. Assay used: immunoSEQ multiplex PCR; TCRdb lists only in-frame clones, some missing. This sample has 350,000 to 500,000 clones, with roughly 90% found just once. The chain combines TRBV18 with TRBJ1-1; weak D call: TRBD1 (6 bases). The receptor was derived from a woman aged 18-30 years who had been exposed to COVID-19. Sequencing was carried out using PBMCs or T cells enriched from blood (not recorded which). The CDR3 protein is CASSPASGANEAFF. DNA for the CDR3: TGTGCCAGCTCACCCGCTTCAGGGGCCAATGAAGCTTTCTTT.